This T cell receptor beta chain was recorded in a study of T cell responses to AZD1222 COVID-19 vaccine. Clones were read by immunoSEQ multiplex PCR, and TCRdb kept only the in-frame ones, dropping some. Of some 99,000 clones listed, 88% are singletons. A note on this clone: Its specificity is unknown.

Points from the study as a whole: Distributed over spike, vaccine-associated CD4 TCRs predominated at 160-218 and 743-854.

The material sequenced was peripheral blood, taken on day 0 of AZD1222 vaccination. The TCR was taken from an adult in good health.

DNA of the CDR3: TGTGCCAGCAGTTACAAGACAGGGGGAGCCGAAAGTTATAGCAATCAGCCCCAGCATTTT. Its protein is CASSYKTGGAESYSNQPQHF. The chain carries TRBV6-2 or TRBV6-3 and TRBJ1-5, with TRBD1 matching 9 bases. Trimming removed 2 bases from V and 0 bases from J; junction bases left unmatched: 14. Germline lookup yields CDR1 MNHEY and CDR2 SVGEGT. The CDR3 is made up of 20 amino acids.